These 27 T cell receptor beta chains were sequenced from one sample in a study of blood T cell repertoires in COVID-19. Produced via immunoSEQ multiplex PCR; TCRdb's table is partial and in-frame only. The data hold 95,000 to 110,000 clones, with roughly 82% observed a single time. Specimen: peripheral blood. These receptors came from a man in his sixties with acute or convalescent COVID-19.

The sample holds one count of this clone. The rearrangement joins TRBV6-5 to TRBJ1-1, with unresolved D. Trimming pared 6 bases from V and 0 bases from J, leaving 11 bases between. CDR1 MNHEY and CDR2 SVGAGI come from the germline V gene. This CDR3 spans 14 amino acids. The CDR3 loop reads CASSPPPVNTEAFF. As DNA, the CDR3 is TGTGCCAGCAGCCCCCCCCCGGTGAACACTGAAGCTTTCTTT.

CDR3 residues: CASSVGRSYGYTF. For the CDR3, the DNA is TGCGCCAGCAGTGTAGGCAGGTCCTATGGCTACACCTTC. The chain recombines TRBV10-1 with TRBJ1-2; D is uncertain. V shed 4 bases and J shed 4 bases, with 10 bases lying between them. CDR3 length: 13 amino acids. Germline V gene data show CDR1 as WNHNN and CDR2 as SYGVQD (reference sequence).

J is TRBJ2-2 and V is TRBV5-6; 9 nucleotides line up with TRBD2. The CDR3 covers 16 residues. Germline CDR1 is SGHDT and CDR2 is YYEEEE. J gave up 7 bases and V 0 bases, and 7 bases lay outside the gene matches. The CDR3 here is CASSLVYSGGSGELFF. Here the CDR3 DNA reads TGTGCCAGCAGCTTGGTTTATAGCGGGGGAAGCGGGGAGCTGTTTTTT. The full variable domain, in which reference TRBV5-6 and TRBJ2-2 provide the parts outside the CDR3, is DAGVTQSPTHLIKTRGQQVTLRCSPKSGHDTVSWYQQALGQGPQFIFQYYEEEERQRGNFPDRFSGHQFPNYSSELNVNALLLGDSALYLCASSLVYSGGSGELFFGEGSRLTVL.

V is TRBV6-2 or TRBV6-3 and J is TRBJ2-1; 11 bases align to TRBD1. V trimming: 2 bases; J trimming: 3 bases; junction bases outside the gene matches: 3. The germline V gene has CDR1 MNHEY and CDR2 SVGEGT. This CDR3 comprises 16 residues. The CDR3 DNA reads TGTGCCAGCAGTTACGGGGGGACAGGGGGCTACAATGAGCAGTTCTTC. Protein sequence: CASSYGGTGGYNEQFF.

A remark on this clone: The germline gene is not matched at one end of the junction; a read error may be the cause. V and J are TRBV7-7 and TRBJ2-7, with 11 bases identical to TRBD2. Germline-derived CDR1 and CDR2 are SSHAT and FNYEAQ (reference sequence). The CDR3 totals 21 residues. The CDR3 loop reads CASSLELQTSGIPSAAGEQYF. The CDR3 DNA reads as TGTGCTAGCAGCTTAGAGTTACAGACTAGCGGGATACCTTCAGCTGCGGGAGAGCAGTACTTC.

The V gene is TRBV4-3, the J gene TRBJ2-7; D gene unclear. This CDR3 has 15 residues. V lost 0 bases and J lost 3, with 12 bases in between. Looked up from germline, CDR1 is LGHNA and CDR2 is YSLEER. The CDR3 loop is CASSQDDRAGYEQYF. DNA for the CDR3: TGCGCCAGCAGCCAAGATGATAGAGCTGGCTACGAGCAGTACTTC.

This chain links TRBV5-1 with TRBJ1-4, with 10 bases matching TRBD1. Germline CDR1 is SGHRS and CDR2 is YFSETQ. The J segment lost 0 bases and the V segment lost 0 bases, leaving 2 bases of the junction unmatched. The length of the CDR3 is 17 residues. CDR3 sequence (DNA): TGCGCCAGCAGCTTGGCCGGGACAGGGGCAACTAATGAAAAACTGTTTTTT. Amino acids: CASSLAGTGATNEKLFF.

This sequence joins TRBV30 and TRBJ2-5; 7 bases match TRBD2. CDR3 length: 15 residues. Germline CDR1 reads GTSNPN; CDR2 reads SVGIG (reference sequence). This chain's CDR3 is CSVGRERGGGETQYF. The CDR3 nucleotides read TGTAGCGTGGGGCGGGAGAGGGGCGGTGGAGAGACCCAGTACTTC.

This chain links TRBV7-3 with TRBJ2-3; 10 bases fit TRBD2. The length of the CDR3 is 15 residues. The J segment lost 9 bases and the V segment lost 5 bases, leaving 11 bases of the junction unmatched. The germline gives CDR1 SGHTA, CDR2 FQGTGA. The CDR3 is CASSQGLAEAGTQYF. The CDR3 nucleotides read TGTGCCAGCAGCCAAGGACTAGCGGAGGCGGGGACGCAGTATTTT.

The CDR3 DNA is TGTGCCAGTAGATTGCAGGGTAGCACAGATACGCAGTATTTT. It specifies CASRLQGSTDTQYF. This chain links TRBV19 with TRBJ2-3, with D possibly TRBD1 on 5 matching bases. V was cut by 6 bases and J by 0 bases, with 10 bases left in between. Germline V lookup: CDR1 LNHDA, CDR2 SQIVND (reference sequence). CDR3 length equals 14 residues.

The J gene is TRBJ2-5, the V gene TRBV6-2 or TRBV6-3, with D maybe TRBD1 (6 bases). The CDR3 is 15 residues long. CDR1 is MNHEY, CDR2 SVGEGT, per germline. Between the trimmed V and J ends, which lost 6 bases and 1 base, there was a span of 15 bases. CDR3 amino acids: CASSQGPLSQETQYF. The CDR3 nucleotides are TGTGCCAGCAGCCAGGGGCCGCTATCCCAAGAGACCCAGTACTTC.

This clone was counted at least ten times. The chain links TRBV28 to TRBJ2-4, with D possibly matching TRBD2 (6 bases). The V end was cut by 4 bases, the J end by 8 bases, with 18 bases between. The germline CDR1 and CDR2 sequences are MDHEN and SYDVKM. The CDR3 consists of 15 residues. CDR3 coding DNA: TGTGCCAGCAGTTCTTTGTCCGGGGGTAGATACATTCAGTACTTC. The encoded protein is CASSSLSGGRYIQYF.

The chain carries TRBV6-5 and TRBJ1-1; no clear D. The CDR3 is 15 residues long. V was trimmed by 5 bases and J by 0 bases, leaving 13 bases between them. Germline V CDR1 and CDR2: MNHEY, SVGAGI. In DNA, the CDR3 is TGTGCCAGCAGTCCTCGTAGATTCATGAACACTGAAGCTTTCTTT. This encodes CASSPRRFMNTEAFF.

This CDR3 is CAGKGRGFPEFYGYTF. The CDR3 coding sequence is TGTGCCGGCAAGGGGAGGGGGTTTCCGGAATTCTATGGCTACACCTTC. The chain recombines TRBV30 with TRBJ1-2; the D gene is possibly TRBD1 (6 bases). Deletions cut 8 bases from V and 4 bases from J, with 26 bases between. Germline assignment: CDR1 GTSNPN and CDR2 SVGIG (reference sequence). The CDR3 covers 16 residues.

This chain links TRBV6-1 with TRBJ2-3; the match to TRBD2 covers 11 bases. Germline trimming cut 3 bases from V and 5 bases from J; bases unmatched to any gene: 7. The CDR3 runs to 16 residues. Germline lookup yields CDR1 MNHNS and CDR2 SASEGT. The CDR3 loop is CASSDRLAGRKDTQYF. The CDR3 DNA reads as TGTGCCAGCAGTGACCGACTAGCGGGAAGGAAAGATACGCAGTATTTT.

This chain links TRBV5-8 with TRBJ2-1; TRBD1 is a possible D gene (6 bases). There are 15 residues in the CDR3. The germline V and J ends were trimmed by 5 bases and 4 bases, with 16 bases remaining between them. Germline V gives CDR1 SGHTS, CDR2 YDEGEE. The CDR3 DNA reads as TGTGCCAGCAGGTTGACAGGCACATCGTACAATGAGCAGTTCTTC. It codes for CASRLTGTSYNEQFF.

The genes are TRBV6-1 and TRBJ1-2; D call uncertain. Between the trimmed V and J ends, which lost 0 bases and 5 bases, there was a span of 7 bases. This CDR3 has 13 residues. CDR1 is MNHNS and CDR2 is SASEGT in the germline V gene. The CDR3 reads CASSEARGYGYTF. DNA of the CDR3: TGTGCCAGCAGTGAAGCTCGGGGATATGGCTACACCTTC.

This clone was picked up one time. This rearrangement joins TRBV3-1 (or the pseudogene TRBV3-2) to TRBJ1-4; 7 bases align to TRBD1. Germline loops: CDR1 LGHDT, CDR2 YNNKEL (reference sequence). The CDR3 runs to 15 residues. V lost 4 bases to trimming and J lost 0 bases; unmatched junction nucleotides: 2. CDR3 residues: CASSPDRATNEKLFF. CDR3 nucleotide sequence: TGTGCCAGCAGCCCCGACAGGGCAACTAATGAAAAACTGTTTTTT.

The CDR3 sequence: CASSPTSGELFF. The CDR3 DNA follows: TGTGCCAGCTCACCGACATCCGGGGAGCTGTTTTTT. The chain combines TRBV18 with TRBJ2-2, with unresolved D. The CDR3 is 12 residues long. V lost 3 bases, J lost 6 bases, and 5 bases lay in between. Germline lookup yields CDR1 KGHSH and CDR2 LQKENI.

The chain uses TRBV7-2 and TRBJ2-2, with 7 bases lining up with TRBD2. CDR3 size: 16 residues. CDR1 SGHTA and CDR2 FQGNSA come from the germline V gene. J was trimmed by 0 bases and V by 3 bases; bases with no gene match: 4. In DNA form, the CDR3 reads TGTGCCAGCAGCTTGGGAACTAGCGCGAACACCGGGGAGCTGTTTTTT. This encodes CASSLGTSANTGELFF.

The V gene is TRBV24-1, the J gene TRBJ2-3; 10 nucleotides line up with TRBD1. The CDR3 has 15 amino acids. Trimming at V came to 3 bases and at J to 5 bases, leaving 4 bases not matched to a gene. Germline CDR1 KGHDR, CDR2 SFDVKD. The CDR3: CATSDIGQGEDTQYF. The CDR3 coding sequence is TGTGCCACCAGTGATATAGGACAGGGGGAAGATACGCAGTATTTT.

The chain has TRBV27 and TRBJ2-4, with D perhaps matching TRBD2 (6 bases). Germline lookup yields CDR1 MNHEY and CDR2 SMNVEV (reference sequence). With 5 bases removed from V and 1 base from J, the gap between germline ends came to 9 bases. CDR3 length equals 14 residues. CDR3 in amino acids: CASSPGRAKNIQYF. The CDR3 nucleotides read TGTGCCAGCAGTCCAGGGAGGGCCAAAAACATTCAGTACTTC.

The DNA of the CDR3 is TGTGCCAGCAGCTTGGCTCGGGGCGGGGGGGCCGAGGTTTTTGAGTATTTT. It yields the protein CASSLARGGGAEVFEYF. The J gene is TRBJ2-3, the V gene TRBV5-4, with 9 bases identical to TRBD2. This CDR3 is 17 amino acids long. Trimming took 0 bases from V and 13 from J; bases not matched to a gene: 18. Germline values: CDR1 SGHNT, CDR2 YYREEE (reference sequence).

The rearrangement links TRBV7-9 to TRBJ1-1; maybe TRBD1 (5 bases). The CDR3 runs 13 residues. The germline gives CDR1 SEHNR, CDR2 FQNEAQ (reference sequence). Trimming left V 2 bases short and J 10 bases short, with 14 bases between. CDR3 protein: CASSLSPAGGAFF. In nucleotides, the CDR3 is TGTGCCAGCAGCTTATCTCCGGCGGGGGGAGCTTTCTTT.

The chain uses TRBV27 and TRBJ1-4; D gene ambiguous. Trimming shortened V by 2 bases and J by 0 bases, and 16 bases separated the two germline ends. Germline V gives CDR1 MNHEY, CDR2 SMNVEV (reference sequence). The CDR3 covers 18 residues. CDR3 in amino acids: CASSLTPDTVPTNEKLFF. CDR3 coding DNA: TGTGCCAGCAGTTTAACCCCAGACACGGTACCAACTAATGAAAAACTGTTTTTT.

The CDR3 DNA is TGTGCCTGGAGTGTAGCGGGTAGTCAGCCCCAGCATTTT. Translating gives CAWSVAGSQPQHF. This chain links TRBV30 with TRBJ1-5; D unclear. The length of the CDR3 is 13 residues. CDR1 is GTSNPN and CDR2 is SVGIG in the germline V gene (reference sequence). Trimming took off 0 bases at V and 6 bases at J, with 9 bases between the two ends.

This clone was counted once. CDR3 sequence: CASTHGRNNSPLHF. CDR3 bases: TGTGCCAGCACCCACGGCAGGAATAATTCACCCCTCCACTTT. The chain has TRBV28 and TRBJ1-6; D unresolved. Trimming left V 7 bases short and J 5 bases short, with 12 bases between. This CDR3 is built from 14 residues. Germline-derived CDR1 and CDR2 are MDHEN and SYDVKM.